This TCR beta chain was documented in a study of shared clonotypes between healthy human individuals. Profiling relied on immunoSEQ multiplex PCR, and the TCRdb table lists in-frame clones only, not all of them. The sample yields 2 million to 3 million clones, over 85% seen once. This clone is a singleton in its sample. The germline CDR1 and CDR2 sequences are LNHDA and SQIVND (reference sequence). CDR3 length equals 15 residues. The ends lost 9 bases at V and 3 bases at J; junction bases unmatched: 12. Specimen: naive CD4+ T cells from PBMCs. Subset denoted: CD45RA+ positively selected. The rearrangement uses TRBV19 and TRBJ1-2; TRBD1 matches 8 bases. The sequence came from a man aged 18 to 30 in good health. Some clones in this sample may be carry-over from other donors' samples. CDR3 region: CASSSQGALDYGYTF. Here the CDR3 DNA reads TGTGCCAGCTCCAGTCAGGGGGCGCTGGACTATGGCTACACCTTC.